The clone carrying this TCR beta chain was counted only a few times. Its antigen remains unknown. These data are taken from a study of identical twins. Study-wide findings and caveats: Abundant beta clonotypes from cord blood bore fewer insertions; memory repertoires lacked this pattern.

The CDR3 is 14 residues long. From germline, CDR1 is SGHVS and CDR2 FQNEAQ. Between the trimmed V and J ends, which lost 5 bases and 5 bases, there was a span of 15 bases. With template switching, a universal primer site was added, and the cDNA carried unique molecular identifiers. Each CDR3 protein is one row after TCRdb ran MiXCR on the 5' RACE reads. The sample lists approximately 680,000 distinct CDR3 sequences, under 8.5% occurring once. The sample was also reused in another study, on yellow fever vaccine responses in identical twins. From that report: Twins reportedly mounted vaccine T cell responses that seemed partly convergent, partly personalized.

Sequenced sample: PBMCs. This clonotype was sampled from a woman aged 18-29 years in good health. The V and J genes are TRBV7-8 and TRBJ2-5, with D perhaps matching TRBD1 or TRBD2 (7 bases each). CDR3 sequence: CASSRQGGLETQYF. The CDR3 DNA is TGTGCCAGCAGCCGTCAGGGGGGGCTGGAGACCCAGTACTTC.